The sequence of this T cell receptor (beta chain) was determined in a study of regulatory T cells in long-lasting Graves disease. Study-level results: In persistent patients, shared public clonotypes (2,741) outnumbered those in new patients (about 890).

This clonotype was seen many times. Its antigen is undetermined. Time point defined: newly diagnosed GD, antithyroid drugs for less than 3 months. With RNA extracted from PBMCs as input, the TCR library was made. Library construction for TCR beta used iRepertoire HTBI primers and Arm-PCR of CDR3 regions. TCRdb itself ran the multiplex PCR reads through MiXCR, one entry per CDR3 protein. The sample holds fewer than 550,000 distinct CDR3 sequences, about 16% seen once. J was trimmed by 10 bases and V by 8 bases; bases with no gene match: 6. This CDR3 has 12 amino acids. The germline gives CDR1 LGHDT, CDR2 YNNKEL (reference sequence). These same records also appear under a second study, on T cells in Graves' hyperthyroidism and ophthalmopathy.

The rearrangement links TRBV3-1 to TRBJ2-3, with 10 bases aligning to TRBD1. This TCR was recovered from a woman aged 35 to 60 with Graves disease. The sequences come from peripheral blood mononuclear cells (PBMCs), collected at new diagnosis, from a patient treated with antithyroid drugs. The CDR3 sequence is CASAGQGSAQYF. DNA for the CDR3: TGTGCCAGCGCGGGACAGGGGTCGGCGCAGTATTTT.